The present TCR beta chain was sequenced within a study of lymphopenia after photon versus proton radiotherapy. Data came from immunoSEQ multiplex PCR; TCRdb stores just in-frame clones and leaves some out. The table has 25,000 to 30,000 clones, around 90% seen once. Comments on this clone: Its antigen is not identified.

Broader study findings: Proton therapy kept repertoires fairly stable, unlike photons, which gained effector/memory cells.

The receptor comes from a man in his forties or fifties with gastric cancer. Sequenced material: peripheral blood, taken from a patient treated with photon-based radiotherapy.

The CDR3 nucleotides are TGTGCCAGCTACCGGGACAGGGCCTCCTACAATGAGCAGTTCTTC. This codes for CASYRDRASYNEQFF. The chain recombines TRBV18 with TRBJ2-1; the match to TRBD1 covers 9 bases. The CDR3 is 15 amino acids. CDR1 and CDR2 (germline): KGHSH, LQKENI. V was pared by 7 bases and J by 0 bases, with 4 bases of the junction left unmatched. Based on the CDR3 plus reference TRBV18 and TRBJ2-1, the full variable domain is NAGVMQNPRHLVRRRGQEARLRCSPMKGHSHVYWYRQLPEEGLKFMVYLQKENIIDESGMPKERFSAEFPKEGPSILRIQQVVRGDSAAYFCASYRDRASYNEQFFGPGTRLTVL.